The T cell receptor (beta chain) described here comes from a study of post-analysis software for immune sequencing data. Study as a whole: As for disease course, relapsing-remitting, secondary progressive and progressive-relapsing multiple sclerosis were all included. Study results and limitations: Compared with controls, patients showed significantly lower normalized Chao1 diversity. With TRBV5-6, TRBV5-1 and TRBV20-1 included, about 5 TRBV segments were more frequent in patients than in controls. Co-batched samples clustered tightly together by F measure.

A single count supports this clonotype. Its target is unknown. Unique molecular identifiers had been added to the TCR beta cDNA libraries. The yield from approximately 1 to 10 million T cells was 500,000 or so cDNA molecules in total. From the PCR reads, TCRdb called clonotypes with MiXCR, one entry per CDR3 protein. The profile shows some 890,000 distinct CDR3 sequences, roughly half of them singletons. The CDR3 consists of 14 residues. Trimming cost V 0 bases and J 8 bases, with 11 bases left between them. Germline values: CDR1 MNHEY, CDR2 SVGAGI. The chain combines TRBV6-5 with TRBJ2-1, with D unresolved. Sequencing was done on a sample of blood. The sequence was collected from a girl aged 10 to 17 with multiple sclerosis. As DNA, the CDR3 is TGTGCCAGCAGTTACTCGATTAACAGCTATGAGCAGTTCTTC. Amino acid sequence: CASSYSINSYEQFF.